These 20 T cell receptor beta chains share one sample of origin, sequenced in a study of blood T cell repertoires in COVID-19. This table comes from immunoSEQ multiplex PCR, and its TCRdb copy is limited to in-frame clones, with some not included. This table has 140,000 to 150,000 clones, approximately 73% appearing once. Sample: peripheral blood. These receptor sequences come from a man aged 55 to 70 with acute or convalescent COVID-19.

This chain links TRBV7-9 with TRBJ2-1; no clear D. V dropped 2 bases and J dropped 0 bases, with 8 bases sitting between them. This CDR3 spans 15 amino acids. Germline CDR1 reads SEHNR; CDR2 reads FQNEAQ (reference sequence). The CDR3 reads CASSLFVSSYNEQFF. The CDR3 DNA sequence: TGTGCCAGCAGCTTATTTGTGAGCTCCTACAATGAGCAGTTCTTC.

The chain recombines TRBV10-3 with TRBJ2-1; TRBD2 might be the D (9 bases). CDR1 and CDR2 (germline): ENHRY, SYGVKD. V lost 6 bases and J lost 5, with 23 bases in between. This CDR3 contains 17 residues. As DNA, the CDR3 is TGTGCCATCAGGGGCCAGGGGGCGGGAGGGAGTAACAATGAGCAGTTCTTC. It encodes CAIRGQGAGGSNNEQFF.

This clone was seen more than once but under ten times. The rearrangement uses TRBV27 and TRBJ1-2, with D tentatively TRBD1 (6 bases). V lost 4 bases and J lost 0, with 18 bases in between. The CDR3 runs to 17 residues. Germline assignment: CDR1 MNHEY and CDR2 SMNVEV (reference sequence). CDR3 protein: CASSSGRGLYANYGYTF. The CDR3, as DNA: TGTGCCAGCAGTTCGGGCAGGGGCCTCTATGCTAACTATGGCTACACCTTC.

This chain's CDR3 is CASSSSLGAGTYEQYF. The CDR3 DNA follows: TGTGCCAGCAGTTCCTCCTTAGGAGCGGGTACCTACGAGCAGTACTTC. The chain recombines TRBV6-5 with TRBJ2-7, with a possible D match to TRBD2 (6 bases). The ends were cut back, 4 bases at V and 2 bases at J, with 18 bases in the middle. The CDR3 has 16 amino acids. CDR1 and CDR2 (germline): MNHEY, SVGAGI.

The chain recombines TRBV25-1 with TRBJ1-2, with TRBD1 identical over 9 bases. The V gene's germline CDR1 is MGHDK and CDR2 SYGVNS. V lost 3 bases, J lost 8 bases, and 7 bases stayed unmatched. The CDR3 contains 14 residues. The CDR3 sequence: CASSEVGTGFGYTF. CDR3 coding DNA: TGTGCCAGCAGTGAGGTGGGGACAGGGTTCGGCTACACCTTC.

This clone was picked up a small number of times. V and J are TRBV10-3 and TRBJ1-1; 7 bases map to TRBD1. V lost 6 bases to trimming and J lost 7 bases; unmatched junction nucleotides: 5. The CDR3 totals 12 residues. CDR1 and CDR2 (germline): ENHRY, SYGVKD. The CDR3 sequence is CAIRAWDSEAFF. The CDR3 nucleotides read TGTGCCATCAGAGCTTGGGACAGTGAAGCTTTCTTT.

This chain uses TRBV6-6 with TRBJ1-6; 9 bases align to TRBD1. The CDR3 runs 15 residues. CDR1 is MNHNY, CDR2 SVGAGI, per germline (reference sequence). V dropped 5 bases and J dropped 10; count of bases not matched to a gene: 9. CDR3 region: CASSLRGQGGSPLHF. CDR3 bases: TGTGCCAGCAGTCTCCGGGGACAGGGCGGCTCACCCCTCCACTTT.

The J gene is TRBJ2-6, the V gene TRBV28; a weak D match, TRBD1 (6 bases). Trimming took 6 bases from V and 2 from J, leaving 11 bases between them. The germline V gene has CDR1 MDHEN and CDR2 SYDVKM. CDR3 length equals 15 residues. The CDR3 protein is CASSRGQPGANVLTF. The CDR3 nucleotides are TGTGCCAGCAGCCGCGGACAGCCTGGGGCCAACGTCCTGACTTTC.

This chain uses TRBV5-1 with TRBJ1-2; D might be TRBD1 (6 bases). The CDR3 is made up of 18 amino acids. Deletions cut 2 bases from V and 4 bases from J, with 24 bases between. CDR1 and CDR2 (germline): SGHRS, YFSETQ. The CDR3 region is CASSLTYFTRTAFYGYTF. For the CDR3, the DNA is TGCGCCAGCAGCTTAACCTACTTCACCCGGACAGCTTTCTATGGCTACACCTTC.

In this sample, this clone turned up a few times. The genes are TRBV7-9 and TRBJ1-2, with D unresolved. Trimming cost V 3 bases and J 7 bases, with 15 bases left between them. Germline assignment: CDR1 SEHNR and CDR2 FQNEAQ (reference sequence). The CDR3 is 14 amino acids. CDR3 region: CASSFEGDFGGYTF. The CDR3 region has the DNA TGTGCCAGCAGCTTTGAGGGTGATTTCGGTGGCTACACCTTC. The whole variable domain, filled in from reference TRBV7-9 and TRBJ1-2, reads DTGVSQNPRHKITKRGQNVTFRCDPISEHNRLYWYRQTLGQGPEFLTYFQNEAQLEKSRLLSDRFSAERPKGSFSTLEIQRTEQGDSAMYLCASSFEGDFGGYTFGSGTRLTVV.

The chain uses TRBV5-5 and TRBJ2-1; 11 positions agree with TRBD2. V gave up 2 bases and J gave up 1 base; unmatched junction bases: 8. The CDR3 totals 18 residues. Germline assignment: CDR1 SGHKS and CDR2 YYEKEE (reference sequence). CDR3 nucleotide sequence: TGTGCCAGCAGCTTCTTTAGCGGGAGGGCCGGGTCCTACAATGAGCAGTTCTTC. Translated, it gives CASSFFSGRAGSYNEQFF.

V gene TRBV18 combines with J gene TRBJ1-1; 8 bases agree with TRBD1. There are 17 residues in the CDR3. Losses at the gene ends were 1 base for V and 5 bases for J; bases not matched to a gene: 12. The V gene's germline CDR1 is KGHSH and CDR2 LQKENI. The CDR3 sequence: CASSPLGQGGLGTEAFF. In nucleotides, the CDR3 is TGTGCCAGCTCACCACTTGGACAGGGTGGTTTGGGGACTGAAGCTTTCTTT.

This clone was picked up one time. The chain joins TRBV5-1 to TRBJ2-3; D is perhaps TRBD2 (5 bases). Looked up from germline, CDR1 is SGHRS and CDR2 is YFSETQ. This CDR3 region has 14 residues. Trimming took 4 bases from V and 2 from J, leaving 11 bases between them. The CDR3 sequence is CASSPGGLTDTQYF. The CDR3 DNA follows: TGCGCCAGCAGCCCAGGAGGACTCACAGATACGCAGTATTTT.

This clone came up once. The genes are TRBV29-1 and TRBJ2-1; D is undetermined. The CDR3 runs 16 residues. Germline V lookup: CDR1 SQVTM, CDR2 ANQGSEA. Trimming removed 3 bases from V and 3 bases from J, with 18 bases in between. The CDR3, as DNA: TGCAGCGTTGAGGCCTTCGGCTCTTCGGGCTACAATGAGCAGTTCTTC. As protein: CSVEAFGSSGYNEQFF.

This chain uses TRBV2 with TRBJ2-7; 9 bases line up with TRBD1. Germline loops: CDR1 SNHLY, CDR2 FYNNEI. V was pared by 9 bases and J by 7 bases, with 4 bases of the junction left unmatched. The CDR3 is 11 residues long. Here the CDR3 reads CARTGGGEQYF. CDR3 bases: TGTGCCAGAACAGGGGGCGGTGAGCAGTACTTC. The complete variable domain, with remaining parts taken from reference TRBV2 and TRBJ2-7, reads EPEVTQTPSHQVTQMGQEVILRCVPISNHLYFYWYRQILGQKVEFLVSFYNNEISEKSEIFDDQFSVERPDGSNFTLKIRSTKLEDSAMYFCARTGGGEQYFGPGTRLTVT.

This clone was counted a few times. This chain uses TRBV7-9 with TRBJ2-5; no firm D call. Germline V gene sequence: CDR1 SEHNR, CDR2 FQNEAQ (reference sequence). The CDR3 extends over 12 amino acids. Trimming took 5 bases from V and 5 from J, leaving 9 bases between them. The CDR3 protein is CASSPSSETQYF. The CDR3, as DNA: TGTGCCAGCAGCCCTAGTTCTGAGACCCAGTACTTC.

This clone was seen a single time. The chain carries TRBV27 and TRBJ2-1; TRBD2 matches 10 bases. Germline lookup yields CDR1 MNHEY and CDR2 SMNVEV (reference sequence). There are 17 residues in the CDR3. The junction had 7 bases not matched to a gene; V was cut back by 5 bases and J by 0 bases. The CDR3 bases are TGTGCCAGCAGTCCGCGACTAGCGGGTTACTCCTACAATGAGCAGTTCTTC. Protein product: CASSPRLAGYSYNEQFF.

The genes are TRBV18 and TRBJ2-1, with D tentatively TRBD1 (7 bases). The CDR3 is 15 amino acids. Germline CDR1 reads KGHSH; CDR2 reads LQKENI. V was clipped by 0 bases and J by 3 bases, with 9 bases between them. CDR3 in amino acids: CASSPPQGGYNEQFF. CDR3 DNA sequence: TGTGCCAGCTCACCACCCCAGGGGGGCTACAATGAGCAGTTCTTC.

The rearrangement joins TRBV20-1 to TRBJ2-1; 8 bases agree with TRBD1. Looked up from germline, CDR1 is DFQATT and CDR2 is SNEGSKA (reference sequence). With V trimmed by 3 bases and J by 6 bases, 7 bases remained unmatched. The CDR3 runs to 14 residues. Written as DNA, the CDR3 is TGCAGTGCTAGTGGTCAGGGGGCGCCCAATGAGCAGTTCTTC. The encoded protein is CSASGQGAPNEQFF.

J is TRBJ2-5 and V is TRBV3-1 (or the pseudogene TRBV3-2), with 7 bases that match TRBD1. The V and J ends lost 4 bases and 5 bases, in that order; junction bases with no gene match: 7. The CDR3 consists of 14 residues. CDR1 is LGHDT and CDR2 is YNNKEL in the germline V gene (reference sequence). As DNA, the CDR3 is TGTGCCAGCAGCCTACAGGGGTTGCGGGAGACCCAGTACTTC. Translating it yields CASSLQGLRETQYF.